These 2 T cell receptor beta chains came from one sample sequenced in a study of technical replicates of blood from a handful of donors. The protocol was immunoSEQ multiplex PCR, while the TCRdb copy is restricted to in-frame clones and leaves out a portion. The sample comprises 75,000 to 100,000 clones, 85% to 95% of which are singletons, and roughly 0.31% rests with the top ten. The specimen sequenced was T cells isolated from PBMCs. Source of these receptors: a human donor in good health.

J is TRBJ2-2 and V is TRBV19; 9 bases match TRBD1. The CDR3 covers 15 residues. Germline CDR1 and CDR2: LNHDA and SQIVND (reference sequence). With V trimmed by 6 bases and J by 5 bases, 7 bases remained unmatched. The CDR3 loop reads CASRTGTGNTGELFF. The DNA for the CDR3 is TGTGCCAGTAGAACCGGGACAGGGAATACCGGGGAGCTGTTTTTT.

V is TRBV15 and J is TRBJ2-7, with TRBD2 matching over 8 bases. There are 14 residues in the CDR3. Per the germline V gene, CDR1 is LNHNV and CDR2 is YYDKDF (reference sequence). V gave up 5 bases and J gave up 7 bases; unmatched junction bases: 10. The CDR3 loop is CATSSFREGNEQYF. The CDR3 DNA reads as TGTGCCACCAGCTCCTTCCGGGAGGGTAATGAGCAGTACTTC.